The entry below describes one T cell receptor (beta chain). What it binds is unknown. The sample comes from a study of OX40 agonist ivuxolimab in advanced cancers. Notes on the study in general: Both blood CD4+ and CD8+ T cells showed clonal growth by week 6 at 0.1 to 3.0 mg/kg.

Assay: immunoSEQ multiplex PCR; the TCRdb copy retains only in-frame clones and omits some. Of approximately 120,000 clones in the sample, 85% to 95% were seen once. Germline CDR1 and CDR2: MDHEN and SYDVKM. CDR3 length: 11 amino acids. The chain couples TRBV28 to TRBJ2-7; no clear D gene. The material was CD4+ or CD8+ T cells sorted from blood, obtained in a trial of the OX40 agonist ivuxolimab. This clonotype was sampled from an adult with an advanced solid tumor such as melanoma, head and neck, liver or kidney cancer. In DNA form, the CDR3 reads TGTGTCACCGGTTTAGGGTACGAGCAGTACTTC. Translation: CVTGLGYEQYF.